These 27 T cell receptor beta chains originate from one sample sequenced in a study of cytomegalovirus exposure and HLA in healthy donors. The PCR used 60 Vbeta and 13 Jbeta primers. Method: immunoSEQ multiplex PCR; TCRdb's copy keeps in-frame clones and lacks some. Its table records some 160,000 clones. Sequences were obtained from PBMCs. These receptors all come from a man aged 25-45 years in good health and CMV-seronegative.

The chain employs TRBV2 and TRBJ2-2; 9 nucleotides agree with TRBD1. This CDR3 has 16 residues. Trimming cost V 2 bases and J 1 base; bases outside gene matches: 2. Germline V lookup: CDR1 SNHLY, CDR2 FYNNEI. CDR3 in amino acids: CASSEQGQGNTGELFF. The CDR3 DNA reads as TGTGCCAGCAGTGAACAGGGACAGGGGAACACCGGGGAGCTGTTTTTT.

This chain links TRBV7-6 with TRBJ2-1, with D possibly TRBD1 on 6 matching bases. Germline loops: CDR1 SGHVS, CDR2 FNYEAQ. The V end lost 5 bases, the J end lost 4 bases, and 9 bases lay between the germline ends. The length of the CDR3 is 13 residues. The CDR3 DNA sequence: TGTGCCAGCAGCGGAGGACAGTACAATGAGCAGTTCTTC. Encoded protein: CASSGGQYNEQFF.

V gene TRBV7-8 combines with J gene TRBJ1-2; 8 bases are a match to TRBD1. With 1 base clipped from V and 0 bases from J, the junction kept 4 bases outside the gene matches. The germline gives CDR1 SGHVS, CDR2 FQNEAQ. There are 16 residues in the CDR3. The CDR3 reads CASSLGTGGSNYGYTF. As DNA, the CDR3 is TGTGCCAGCAGCTTAGGAACAGGGGGATCTAACTATGGCTACACCTTC.

J is TRBJ2-3 and V is TRBV28; D remains unclear. Trimming pared 5 bases from V and 1 base from J, leaving 7 bases between. The CDR3 sequence is 13 residues long. The germline V gene encodes CDR1 MDHEN and CDR2 SYDVKM. This CDR3 is CASSPPGTDTQYF. The CDR3 DNA reads as TGTGCCAGCAGTCCGCCGGGCACAGATACGCAGTATTTT. Drawing the rest from reference TRBV28 and TRBJ2-3, the complete variable domain is DVKVTQSSRYLVKRTGEKVFLECVQDMDHENMFWYRQDPGLGLRLIYFSYDVKMKEKGDIPEGYSVSREKKERFSLILESASTNQTSMYLCASSPPGTDTQYFGPGTRLTVL.

The J gene is TRBJ2-7, the V gene TRBV6-8; D is ambiguous. CDR3 length: 12 residues. Trimming removed 5 bases from V and 6 bases from J, with 11 bases in between. Germline CDR1 is MNHGY and CDR2 is SAAAGT. CDR3 sequence (DNA): TGTGCCAGCAGTAGAGGTGGTAGCGAGCAGTACTTC. It yields the protein CASSRGGSEQYF.

Here the CDR3 reads CASSLGGPSTEAFF. The CDR3 DNA follows: TGTGCCAGCAGCTTAGGGGGCCCTAGCACTGAAGCTTTCTTT. The V and J genes are TRBV7-8 and TRBJ1-1; D might be TRBD1 (5 bases). Trimming stripped 1 base from V and 4 bases from J, with 10 bases between. CDR1 and CDR2 from the germline V gene are SGHVS and FQNEAQ. The CDR3 totals 14 residues.

The chain recombines TRBV25-1 with TRBJ1-2, with 7 bases aligning to TRBD1. This CDR3 comprises 13 residues. CDR1 and CDR2 from the germline V gene are MGHDK and SYGVNS. V lost 3 bases to trimming and J lost 8 bases; unmatched junction nucleotides: 6. DNA for the CDR3: TGTGCCAGCAGTGAGTCGACAGGGTTCGGCTACACCTTC. Encoded protein: CASSESTGFGYTF.

The genes are TRBV11-2 and TRBJ2-4; TRBD1 matches 9 bases. The V and J ends lost 5 bases and 0 bases, in that order; junction bases with no gene match: 5. The length of the CDR3 is 16 residues. Germline-derived CDR1 and CDR2 are SGHAT and FQNNGV. The CDR3 sequence is CASSPATGGAKNIQYF. The CDR3 nucleotides read TGTGCCAGCAGCCCGGCGACAGGGGGAGCCAAAAACATTCAGTACTTC. The full variable domain, completed using reference TRBV11-2 and TRBJ2-4, is EAGVAQSPRYKIIEKRQSVAFWCNPISGHATLYWYQQILGQGPKLLIQFQNNGVVDDSQLPKDRFSAERLKGVDSTLKIQPAKLEDSAVYLCASSPATGGAKNIQYFGAGTRLSVL.

The chain recombines TRBV28 with TRBJ1-2, with D possibly TRBD1 on 6 matching bases. Germline loops: CDR1 MDHEN, CDR2 SYDVKM. This CDR3 has 16 amino acids. V dropped 2 bases and J dropped 8 bases, with 21 bases sitting between them. CDR3 bases: TGTGCCAGCAGTTTACACGACATAACTTACAGGGTGGGCTACACCTTC. Protein product: CASSLHDITYRVGYTF.

The gene calls are TRBV28 and TRBJ1-5, with 7 bases fitting TRBD1. Germline CDR1 is MDHEN and CDR2 is SYDVKM. The CDR3 consists of 15 residues. Unmatched junction bases numbered 5, after V lost 6 bases and J lost 0 bases. CDR3 nucleotides: TGTGCCAGCAGACCACAGGGGCATAGCAATCAGCCCCAGCATTTT. This sequence encodes CASRPQGHSNQPQHF.

This chain links TRBV5-1 with TRBJ2-7, with TRBD2 identical over 7 bases. The ends lost 3 bases at V and 6 bases at J; junction bases unmatched: 18. The CDR3 extends over 17 amino acids. Germline loops: CDR1 SGHRS, CDR2 YFSETQ. The CDR3 region is CASSWAAVGAGAGEQYF. CDR3 nucleotide sequence: TGCGCCAGCAGCTGGGCCGCGGTCGGGGCGGGAGCGGGCGAGCAGTACTTC.

The chain is built from TRBV18 and TRBJ1-5, with 10 bases fitting TRBD1. CDR1 is KGHSH and CDR2 is LQKENI in the germline V gene. Losses at the gene ends were 5 bases for V and 2 bases for J; bases not matched to a gene: 12. This CDR3 has 18 residues. The CDR3 loop is CASSSSGTGDVGNQPQHF. The CDR3 DNA follows: TGTGCCAGCTCATCATCCGGGACAGGGGACGTGGGCAATCAGCCCCAGCATTTT.

This chain links TRBV23-1 with TRBJ1-2; the match to TRBD1 covers 10 bases. TRBV23-1 is an ORF, with its function uncertain. The CDR3 consists of 18 residues. Trimming at V came to 5 bases and at J to 8 bases, leaving 20 bases not matched to a gene. The CDR3 DNA follows: TGCGCCAGCAGTGCACTTGACAGGGGGCGCGGGGCCATGGAAGGCTACACCTTC. This codes for CASSALDRGRGAMEGYTF.

The V gene is TRBV27, the J gene TRBJ1-1, with no clear D. CDR1 and CDR2 (germline): MNHEY, SMNVEV (reference sequence). Trimming shortened V by 5 bases and J by 1 base, and 8 bases separated the two germline ends. This CDR3 spans 13 amino acids. The CDR3 DNA reads TGTGCCAGCAGTGTCACTTCGAACACTGAAGCTTTCTTT. Amino acids: CASSVTSNTEAFF.

The rearrangement uses TRBV28 and TRBJ1-2; the match to TRBD1 covers 9 bases. The CDR3 length is 16 residues. Trimming removed 5 bases from V and 0 bases from J; junction bases left unmatched: 7. The germline CDR1 and CDR2 sequences are MDHEN and SYDVKM. The CDR3 loop reads CASSQPGTGTNYGYTF. The CDR3 DNA follows: TGTGCCAGCAGTCAGCCCGGGACAGGGACTAACTATGGCTACACCTTC.

The V and J genes are TRBV7-9 and TRBJ1-4, with a tentative D call TRBD1 (5 bases). The CDR3 has 16 residues. Germline-derived CDR1 and CDR2 are SEHNR and FQNEAQ (reference sequence). V was clipped by 5 bases and J by 0 bases, with 13 bases between them. The CDR3 sequence is CASSPGPGATNEKLFF. The CDR3 nucleotides are TGTGCCAGCAGCCCAGGGCCAGGTGCAACTAATGAAAAACTGTTTTTT.

A remark on this clone: The junction shows a germline mismatch at one end, possibly a read error. Other DNA sequences in this specimen translate into the identical CDR3. The J gene is TRBJ1-1, the V gene TRBV5-1, with 10 bases fitting TRBD1. CDR3 length: 16 amino acids. Germline lookup yields CDR1 SGHRS and CDR2 YFSETQ. The CDR3 DNA reads TGCGCCAGCAGCGCAAGGACAGGGGGACTGAACACTGAAGCCTTCTTT. Residues: CASSARTGGLNTEAFF.

This chain links TRBV28 with TRBJ2-2; possible D gene TRBD1, 5 bases. The CDR3 loop spans 14 amino acids. Trimming removed 5 bases from V and 7 bases from J, with 14 bases in between. CDR1 and CDR2 from the germline V gene are MDHEN and SYDVKM. The CDR3 region has the DNA TGTGCCAGCAGTCAAGCGCAGGGTAACGGGGAGCTGTTTTTT. Translated, it gives CASSQAQGNGELFF.

The rearrangement uses TRBV5-1 and TRBJ2-7, with D possibly TRBD2 on 7 matching bases. Trimming shortened V by 0 bases and J by 2 bases, and 15 bases separated the two germline ends. Per germline, CDR1 SGHRS and CDR2 YFSETQ. The CDR3 covers 16 residues. The CDR3 loop is CASSLAAGAGTYEQYF. CDR3 nucleotide sequence: TGCGCCAGCAGCTTGGCCGCGGGGGCAGGGACCTACGAGCAGTACTTC.

The DNA for the CDR3 is TGTGCCAGCAGACGACAGGGACTTGGCTACACCTTC. It translates to CASRRQGLGYTF. This chain uses TRBV2 with TRBJ1-2; the match to TRBD1 covers 7 bases. The CDR3 covers 12 residues. V lost 6 bases to trimming and J lost 7 bases; unmatched junction nucleotides: 5. CDR1 is SNHLY and CDR2 is FYNNEI in the germline V gene. Using reference TRBV2 and TRBJ1-2 for the parts outside the CDR3, the full variable domain is EPEVTQTPSHQVTQMGQEVILRCVPISNHLYFYWYRQILGQKVEFLVSFYNNEISEKSEIFDDQFSVERPDGSNFTLKIRSTKLEDSAMYFCASRRQGLGYTFGSGTRLTVV.

The chain carries TRBV7-9 and TRBJ2-7, with 11 bases fitting TRBD2. J was trimmed by 4 bases and V by 8 bases; bases with no gene match: 7. CDR3 length equals 14 residues. Per the germline V gene, CDR1 is SEHNR and CDR2 is FQNEAQ (reference sequence). The CDR3 DNA sequence: TGTGCCAGCCACCCACTAGCGGGAGTTTACGAGCAGTACTTC. It yields the protein CASHPLAGVYEQYF.

The chain combines TRBV4-1 with TRBJ2-5; TRBD1 is a possible D gene (6 bases). The V and J ends lost 0 bases and 4 bases respectively, with 15 bases between them. The germline CDR1 and CDR2 sequences are MGHRA and YSYEKL. CDR3 length equals 16 residues. CDR3 bases: TGCGCCAGCAGCCAAGACCCGGACAGTCCTTCAGAGACCCAGTACTTC. Its protein is CASSQDPDSPSETQYF.

This chain uses TRBV5-8 with TRBJ2-3; D might be TRBD2 (5 bases). Trimming took 8 bases from V and 0 from J, leaving 10 bases between them. The CDR3 is 13 amino acids. Germline loops: CDR1 SGHTS, CDR2 YDEGEE. CDR3 DNA: TGTGCCAGTCAGCAGCGGAGCACAGATACGCAGTATTTT. Protein: CASQQRSTDTQYF.

This rearrangement joins TRBV5-4 to TRBJ2-7, with 8 bases lining up with TRBD2. This CDR3 is built from 15 residues. The germline V gene encodes CDR1 SGHNT and CDR2 YYREEE (reference sequence). The V and J ends lost 0 bases and 6 bases, in that order; junction bases with no gene match: 8. CDR3 bases: TGTGCCAGCAGCTTGGCGAGCGGGAGCTTGGTCGAGCAGTACTTC. Its translation: CASSLASGSLVEQYF.

This chain connects TRBV11-3 to TRBJ2-1; 7 positions match TRBD1. V gave up 5 bases and J gave up 9 bases; unmatched junction bases: 10. This CDR3 region has 14 residues. Germline V lookup: CDR1 SGHNT, CDR2 YENEEA. The DNA for the CDR3 is TGTGCCAGCAGCGTCCTGACAGGGCTAGGTGAGCAGTTCTTC. It yields the protein CASSVLTGLGEQFF. Complete variable domain (other parts from reference TRBV11-3 and TRBJ2-1): EAGVVQSPRYKIIEKKQPVAFWCNPISGHNTLYWYLQNLGQGPELLIRYENEEAVDDSQLPKDRFSAERLKGVDSTLKIQPAELGDSAVYLCASSVLTGLGEQFFGPGTRLTVL.

V and J are TRBV18 and TRBJ2-1, with D possibly being TRBD1 (6 bases). The germline CDR1 and CDR2 sequences are KGHSH and LQKENI. The CDR3 runs to 15 residues. The V end lost 3 bases, the J end lost 2 bases, and 11 bases lay between the germline ends. CDR3 nucleotide sequence: TGTGCCAGCTCACCGCAGGACAGCACCTACAATGAGCAGTTCTTC. Translation gives CASSPQDSTYNEQFF. The full variable domain, rest sourced from reference TRBV18 and TRBJ2-1, is NAGVMQNPRHLVRRRGQEARLRCSPMKGHSHVYWYRQLPEEGLKFMVYLQKENIIDESGMPKERFSAEFPKEGPSILRIQQVVRGDSAAYFCASSPQDSTYNEQFFGPGTRLTVL.

V is TRBV29-1 and J is TRBJ2-5; D is uncertain. The J call may be mistaken, given a closer DNA end match to TRBJ2-7. Germline assignment: CDR1 SQVTM and CDR2 ANQGSEA. CDR3 length equals 13 residues. CDR3 bases: TGCAGCGTTGTCGAGAGCACTTCCTACGAGCAGTACTTC. Translated, it gives CSVVESTSYEQYF.